These 7 T cell receptor beta chains share one sample of origin, sequenced in a study of cytomegalovirus exposure and HLA in healthy donors. 60 Vbeta and 13 Jbeta primers were used in PCR. The table came from immunoSEQ multiplex PCR; TCRdb's copy has only in-frame clones and leaves some out. The table shows 95,000 to 110,000 clones, with more than 75% occurring only once. The sequenced material came from PBMCs. Receptors originate from a woman between 18 and 29 years old in good health and CMV-seropositive.

The chain has TRBV27 and TRBJ1-3; D gene uncertain. Germline CDR1 MNHEY, CDR2 SMNVEV (reference sequence). The CDR3 sequence is 13 residues long. The V end was cut by 6 bases, the J end by 0 bases, with 6 bases between. CDR3 coding DNA: TGTGCCAGCAGACAGAGCTCTGGAAACACCATATATTTT. The encoded protein is CASRQSSGNTIYF.

The V gene is TRBV2, the J gene TRBJ1-1; D call uncertain. The CDR3 runs to 11 residues. Between the trimmed V and J ends, which lost 6 bases and 3 bases, there was a span of 5 bases. Germline V gene data show CDR1 as SNHLY and CDR2 as FYNNEI. The CDR3 region has the DNA TGTGCCAGCAGCTTTGACACTGAAGCTTTCTTT. Amino acids: CASSFDTEAFF.

The V gene is TRBV18, the J gene TRBJ1-1; D unresolved. The V end lost 0 bases, the J end lost 0 bases, and 2 bases lay between the germline ends. CDR1 is KGHSH and CDR2 is LQKENI in the germline V gene. The CDR3 has 13 residues. CDR3 nucleotide sequence: TGTGCCAGCTCACCACCTATGAACACTGAAGCTTTCTTT. Its translation is CASSPPMNTEAFF.

The gene calls are TRBV21-1 and TRBJ1-5; no DNA check was done on the table's D call, TRBD1. TRBV21-1 is listed as a pseudogene. CDR3 length equals 17 residues. The CDR3, as DNA: TGTGCCAGCAGCAAAGGAACGAGGGACATAAGAAATCAGCCCCAGCATTTT. Its protein product is CASSKGTRDIRNQPQHF.

The sample holds a few counts of this clone. The rearrangement links TRBV21-1 to TRBJ2-7; TRBD1 was called by the table and not checked on the DNA. TRBV21-1 is recorded as a pseudogene. The CDR3 consists of 15 residues. CDR3 sequence: CASSKFRGSCYEQYF. The CDR3 region has the DNA TGTGCCAGCAGCAAATTCAGGGGTAGCTGCTACGAGCAGTACTTC.

The chain joins TRBV28 to TRBJ1-1; 7 nucleotides align to TRBD1. V trimming: 9 bases; J trimming: 3 bases; junction bases outside the gene matches: 13. Germline CDR1 is MDHEN and CDR2 is SYDVKM. The length of the CDR3 is 15 residues. CDR3 sequence reads: CASTPPGQRYTEAFF. The CDR3 bases are TGTGCCAGTACACCACCGGGACAGAGATACACTGAAGCTTTCTTT.

This rearrangement joins TRBV19 to TRBJ1-1; D is possibly TRBD1 (6 bases). CDR1 LNHDA and CDR2 SQIVND come from the germline V gene (reference sequence). This CDR3 comprises 13 residues. V lost 3 bases to trimming and J lost 5 bases, with 10 bases between them. DNA of the CDR3: TGTGCCAGTAGTATCGAACAGGGTACTGAAGCTTTCTTT. The encoded protein is CASSIEQGTEAFF.